This paragraph reports one T cell receptor (beta chain). This clonotype was observed a single time. The antigen this receptor binds is unknown. No base quality information exists; no much larger clone differs at one position. The CDR3 starts with the cysteine, ends with the phenylalanine, and has 16 residues. Only the CDR3 region is kept as DNA, spanning 48 bases read in frame from base 1. Via the germline V gene (reference sequence), CDR1 is MNHNY and CDR2 SVGAGI. Donors were 35 to 40 systemically healthy Caucasian individuals from Russia aged roughly 6 to 100 years. Roughly 9.5 milliliters of peripheral blood were drawn from each donor into EDTA-treated Vacutainer tubes. PBMCs were isolated by Ficoll-Paque density-gradient centrifugation, with at least 6.5 million obtained per sample. Trizol reagent was used to extract total RNA from PBMCs, with at least 6 micrograms per sample. Naive CD45RAhigh/CD27high T cell percentages were measured by flow cytometry on a PBMC aliquot from every donor.

The library was generated by 5' RACE. The run used an Illumina HiSeq 2500. A second roughly 6 to 12 cycle PCR used a sample-barcoded 5' primer and a J-beta primer mix. A unique molecular identifier was introduced onto each TCR beta cDNA molecule by a template-switch 5' adaptor carrying 12 random nucleotides. Each sample yielded at least 3 million CDR3-containing paired-end reads. First-strand cDNA synthesis was performed from all RNA using the Mint cDNA synthesis kit, with priming by a TRBC-specific oligonucleotide. Following uracil-DNA glycosylase treatment, a first 18-cycle PCR with universal primers M1SS and BC2_uni_R was performed on all cDNA. The authors' pipeline ran thus. Normalization of each sample was performed by random selection of 1 million high-quality reads, each carrying a distinct molecular identifier. Reads with shared molecular identifiers were discarded instead of being binned into consensus sequences. MiTCR, with a Q25 quality threshold and the strictest error-elimination algorithm, was used for CDR3 identification, clonotype clustering and error correction. A nonparametric unseen species model using Euler transformation provided a lower-bound estimate of total TCR beta diversity. In TCRdb, the public reads were trimmed at Q25 with fastp and aligned with MiXCR, with productive beta chains retained. Here each entry gathers all rows of one CDR3 protein and keeps the most common genes and DNA. TCRdb's processing, not the authors', yielded these V and J calls. This sample holds 800,000 or so distinct CDR3 sequences; around two thirds were observed only once. Roughly 26% of the sample belongs to the ten largest clones.

This sample is drawn from a study of blood T cells in healthy people across ages (dated by TCRdb to between 2014 and 2016). In the study overall: Template switching captured roughly one uniquely barcoded TCR beta cDNA molecule per two T cells in model experiments. To track age-related changes in TCR beta repertoire diversity, the study relied on deep sequencing normalized with unique cDNA molecular identifiers. Four age groups were formed from the donors: young (average approximately 15 years), middle-aged (around 40), aged (62) and long-lived (less than 85). To avoid experimental bias, donors of different ages were spread randomly across the sequencing lanes. Using the same blood draw, the study looked at two additional independent replicas of 1 million unique cDNA reads for two donors, one aged 18 to 30 and the other aged 80 or older. Results and caveats for the whole study, not just this receptor: Conclusive comparison of naive and antigen-experienced compartments was prevented by the profiling of bulk unsorted PBMCs. Compared with the aged group, the long-lived group had more naive CD4+ T cells, fewer expanded clones and increased TCR diversity, suggesting age selection. A strong correlation was found between observed TCR beta diversity and the percentage of naive T cells measured by flow cytometry. As age increased, observed TCR beta diversity per million T cells dropped in a roughly linear way, and a significant reduction was already evident by age 40. Total diversity estimates from one million sequenced T cells were considered lower bounds and underestimates. Because donor CMV infection status was unknown, age-related changes in expanded clonotypes were potentially confounded.

The TCR comes from a man younger than 45 in good health. In this chain, TRBV6-6 is recombined with TRBJ2-4, with TRBD2 perhaps the D gene, on 6 matching bases. The J call is in doubt because the DNA end fits TRBJ2-7 better. The material sequenced was blood. The CDR3 amino acid sequence is: CASSYSPSRGFYEQYF. The nucleotides read TGTGCCAGCAGTTACTCCCCATCCCGGGGGTTTTACGAGCAGTACTTC.